This T cell receptor (beta chain) was documented in a study of early T cells in non-severe SARS-CoV-2 infection. Each CDR3 protein is one row after TCRdb ran MiXCR on the 5' RACE reads. Of approximately 81,000 distinct CDR3 sequences in the sample, less than 15% are singletons; the top ten hold 4.5% to 7%. Trimming removed 0 bases from V and 6 bases from J; junction bases left unmatched: 8. The germline CDR1 and CDR2 sequences are SGHTA and FQGNSA. The length of the CDR3 is 17 residues. The sequence was obtained from an adult who was a healthcare worker with PCR-confirmed SARS-CoV-2 infection or an uninfected control (not recorded which). The V and J genes are TRBV7-2 and TRBJ2-2, with 9 nucleotides matching TRBD1. The sample was whole blood. CDR3 in DNA: TGTGCCAGCAGCTTAGCGGGGACAGGGTCGGCGGCCGGGGAGCTGTTTTTT. This gives the protein CASSLAGTGSAAGELFF.